This T cell receptor (beta chain) was obtained from a study of molecular identifiers for immune sequencing clone quantification. As for the study in general: Replicate experiments divided RNA from around 20,000 or 100,000 naive CD8 cells into five parts and sequenced four.

Naive CD8 T cells were sorted as CD8+CD4-CCR7+CD45RA+. The table lists this clonotype with many counts. The antigen remains undetermined. Bulk TCR libraries used previously described methods and listed TCR primers. TCRdb itself ran the PCR reads through MiXCR, one entry per CDR3 protein. The sample carries 70,000 to 95,000 distinct CDR3 sequences, under 20% recorded once. Study-wide results and limits: Whereas clones above 20 RNA copies held under 1% of naive-cell molecules, they held over 98% of effector molecules.

Sequences were obtained from naive CD8+ T cells from blood, with Jurkat cell RNA spiked in. Regarding subset: FACS-sorted CD8+CD4-CCR7+CD45RA+ naive T cells. This clonotype originated in a human donor in good health. Some libraries in this study had Jurkat cell RNA spiked in.

This CDR3 reads CASSLSSPETQYF. The CDR3 nucleotides are TGTGCCAGCAGCTTGTCGTCTCCAGAGACCCAGTACTTC. The rearrangement links TRBV5-6 to TRBJ2-5, with D hard to call. The CDR3 has 13 amino acids. The V gene's germline CDR1 is SGHDT and CDR2 YYEEEE. Between the trimmed V and J ends, which lost 1 base and 4 bases, there was a span of 8 bases.